Below, 13 T cell receptor beta chains from the same sample are listed, as sequenced in a study of regulatory T cells in long-lasting Graves disease. This sample's time point: persistent/refractory GD, antithyroid drugs over 5 years with positive TRAb. There was RNA extracted from PBMCs, and the TCR library was made from it. Building the TCR beta libraries relied on iRepertoire HTBI primers, and CDR3 regions underwent Arm-PCR. Each CDR3 protein gets one entry after TCRdb re-called the multiplex PCR reads with MiXCR. Among 390,000 or so distinct CDR3 sequences, more than 20% were seen once, and the ten largest hold 28%. Sample: peripheral blood mononuclear cells (PBMCs), taken when the disease was refractory, from a patient treated with antithyroid drugs. The receptor set was obtained from a woman aged 40-49 years with Graves disease.

This clonotype was seen at least ten times. The chain has TRBV2 and TRBJ2-7; a weak D match, TRBD2 (5 bases). V was clipped by 4 bases and J by 6 bases, with 13 bases between them. Per the germline V gene, CDR1 is SNHLY and CDR2 is FYNNEI. The CDR3 runs to 13 residues. The DNA for the CDR3 is TGTGCCAGCAGTGGAGGGCCTCGGGTCGAGCAGTACTTC. Translation gives CASSGGPRVEQYF. The full variable domain, rest sourced from reference TRBV2 and TRBJ2-7, is EPEVTQTPSHQVTQMGQEVILRCVPISNHLYFYWYRQILGQKVEFLVSFYNNEISEKSEIFDDQFSVERPDGSNFTLKIRSTKLEDSAMYFCASSGGPRVEQYFGPGTRLTVT.

The genes are TRBV2 and TRBJ2-1; the D gene could be TRBD1 or TRBD2 (5 bases each). V shed 6 bases and J shed 10 bases, with 13 bases lying between them. This CDR3 spans 12 amino acids. CDR1 is SNHLY and CDR2 is FYNNEI in the germline V gene. The CDR3, as DNA: TGTGCCAGCAGGGCTGACAGAGGGGAGCAGTTCTTC. Translation gives CASRADRGEQFF.

This clonotype was picked up many times. The chain carries TRBV6-4 and TRBJ1-5, with D possibly matching TRBD1 (5 bases). Trimming pared 2 bases from V and 7 bases from J, leaving 12 bases between. The CDR3 contains 14 residues. CDR1 is MRHNA, CDR2 SNTAGT, per germline. The CDR3 nucleotides are TGTGCCAGCAGTGACGGTGGAGAGGGGCAGCCCCAGCATTTT. Translated, it gives CASSDGGEGQPQHF.

This clonotype has at least ten counts. This chain joins TRBV11-2 and TRBJ2-6, with 15 bases identical to TRBD2. Germline CDR1 and CDR2: SGHAT and FQNNGV. This CDR3 has 17 amino acids. J gave up 1 base and V 8 bases, and 3 bases lay outside the gene matches. The DNA of the CDR3 is TGTGCCAGCCGGACTAGCGGGAGGGAATCTGGGGCCAACGTCCTGACTTTC. Translation: CASRTSGRESGANVLTF.

This clonotype occurred many times. The rearrangement uses TRBV28 and TRBJ2-1, with 7 bases identical to TRBD2. Looked up from germline, CDR1 is MDHEN and CDR2 is SYDVKM. With V trimmed by 7 bases and J by 9 bases, 21 bases remained unmatched. This CDR3 spans 17 amino acids. The CDR3 nucleotides read TGTGCCAGCACCGCAGCTGGGATAGCGGGTAATAAGCTTGAGCAGTTCTTC. The encoded protein is CASTAAGIAGNKLEQFF.

At least ten counts were recorded for this clonotype. This rearrangement joins TRBV5-1 to TRBJ2-5; D may be TRBD2 (5 bases). Per germline, CDR1 SGHRS and CDR2 YFSETQ. Trimming pared 1 base from V and 5 bases from J, leaving 9 bases between. This CDR3 has 13 amino acids. The CDR3 sequence: CASSLTSRETQYF. In DNA, the CDR3 is TGCGCCAGCAGCTTGACTAGTAGGGAGACCCAGTACTTC.

This clonotype was recorded at least ten times. J is TRBJ2-7 and V is TRBV20-1; 10 bases are a match to TRBD2. The CDR3 loop spans 15 amino acids. Trimming cost V 2 bases and J 3 bases; bases outside gene matches: 7. Germline CDR1 is DFQATT and CDR2 is SNEGSKA (reference sequence). The CDR3 DNA is TGCAGTGCTAGACGACTAGCGGGCCGAGACTACGAGCAGTACTTC. Translated: CSARRLAGRDYEQYF.

This clonotype was picked up many times. The rearrangement joins TRBV11-2 to TRBJ2-7, with D possibly matching TRBD2 (5 bases). There are 19 residues in the CDR3. Trimming stripped 2 bases from V and 1 base from J, with 24 bases between. CDR1 SGHAT and CDR2 FQNNGV come from the germline V gene. CDR3: CASSLSTEHARGLSYEQYF. In DNA form, the CDR3 reads TGTGCCAGCAGCTTAAGCACAGAGCATGCTCGCGGGCTTTCCTACGAGCAGTACTTC.

The rearrangement joins TRBV15 to TRBJ2-2; the D is unclear. Germline V gives CDR1 LNHNV, CDR2 YYDKDF (reference sequence). V lost 0 bases and J 4 bases, leaving 6 bases between the germline ends. This CDR3 has 14 amino acids. For the CDR3, the DNA is TGTGCCACCAGCAGAGATCGGTTCACCGGGGAGCTGTTTTTT. As protein: CATSRDRFTGELFF.

This clonotype was seen more than once but under ten times. The chain recombines TRBV11-2 with TRBJ2-2; TRBD1 matches 9 bases. Germline assignment: CDR1 SGHAT and CDR2 FQNNGV. V shed 5 bases, J shed 7 bases, and the junction held 8 bases outside the gene matches. This CDR3 has 15 amino acids. CDR3 amino acids: CASSKTGGASGELFF. In DNA, the CDR3 is TGTGCCAGCAGCAAAACAGGGGGCGCGAGCGGGGAGCTGTTTTTT.

This clonotype was observed at least ten times. This chain links TRBV9 with TRBJ2-7, with a possible D match to TRBD2 (6 bases). Trimming removed 3 bases from V and 2 bases from J, with 15 bases in between. Looked up from germline, CDR1 is SGDLS and CDR2 is YYNGEE. The CDR3 extends over 15 amino acids. CDR3 DNA: TGTGCCAGCAGCGGTCAGGAGGGGAACGCCTACGAGCAGTACTTC. The encoded protein is CASSGQEGNAYEQYF.

The rearrangement joins TRBV12-3 or TRBV12-4 to TRBJ2-1; unclear D gene. The CDR3 has 15 residues. V was pared by 3 bases and J by 6 bases, with 15 bases between. The chain's CDR3 is CASSFSPPSSNEQFF. The CDR3 nucleotides are TGTGCCAGCAGTTTCTCTCCCCCGAGTTCCAATGAGCAGTTCTTC.

This clonotype was counted a few times. The chain combines TRBV12-3 or TRBV12-4 with TRBJ2-7; 12 positions match TRBD1. V lost 7 bases and J lost 6; bases outside the gene matches: 10. CDR3 length: 15 residues. CDR3 region: CASTSSGTGGAEQYF. CDR3 nucleotides: TGTGCCAGCACCTCATCCGGGACAGGGGGCGCCGAGCAGTACTTC.